This record looks at one T cell receptor (beta chain) sequence and its context. Its antigen specificity is not known. Per-base quality was not reported, and no clone a single base away is much larger than it. The method behind the library was the immunoSEQ multiplex PCR assay. TCRdb re-hosts the immuneACCESS table, in-frame sequences only. Its copies lack some clones; in the studies checked, an unresolved V gene accounts for under half of them, and the cause for the rest is not known. This sample is represented by 90,000 to 150,000 clones; about 91% of them were singletons. The ten largest make up 3% to 4% of the sample. From the cysteine up to the phenylalanine, the CDR3 has a length of 17 residues. The DNA shown is the 51-base CDR3, in frame from base 1. This entry is derived from a study of control samples from healthy donors and cancer patients (dated by TCRdb to 2020 to 2021).

Material for sequencing was blood. This receptor was taken from a middle-aged man in good health. The sequence joins TRBV21-1 to TRBJ2-3; TRBD1, the D gene given by the table, was not confirmed from the DNA. TRBV21-1 is a known pseudogene. The CDR3 reads CASSKKGEQAYTDTQYF. The nucleotides read TGTGCCAGCAGCAAAAAGGGGGAGCAAGCCTACACAGATACGCAGTATTTT.